Shown below are 24 T cell receptor beta chains from a single sample sequenced in a study of long-term antiretroviral therapy in people with HIV. Samples were assayed with immunoSEQ v3.0 at survey level. TCRdb's copy holds only in-frame clones and misses some; the assay was immunoSEQ multiplex PCR. Of about 25,000 clones listed, 60% to 80% are singletons. Here the sequenced sample was unsorted PBMCs, taken 2.1 years after starting antiretroviral therapy. Receptors were obtained from a man aged 25 to 45 with HIV.

The chain uses TRBV18 and TRBJ1-2; D is unclear. The CDR3 has 15 residues. Deletions cut 5 bases from V and 0 bases from J, with 13 bases between. CDR1 KGHSH and CDR2 LQKENI come from the germline V gene. The CDR3 nucleotides read TGTGCCAGCTCAAGCAGTCAGAGAGCTAACTATGGCTACACCTTC. Translating gives CASSSSQRANYGYTF.

This chain links TRBV2 with TRBJ2-2; no firm D call. This CDR3 is 16 amino acids long. Germline CDR1 SNHLY, CDR2 FYNNEI. The V end lost 0 bases, the J end lost 3 bases, and 11 bases lay between the germline ends. CDR3 amino acids: CASSEALTPYTGELFF. The CDR3 coding sequence is TGTGCCAGCAGTGAAGCACTGACTCCTTACACCGGGGAGCTGTTTTTT.

The chain is built from TRBV11-2 and TRBJ1-4; 8 positions agree with TRBD1. The ends lost 4 bases at V and 3 bases at J; junction bases unmatched: 4. CDR3 length: 15 amino acids. The germline V gene encodes CDR1 SGHAT and CDR2 FQNNGV. CDR3 in amino acids: CASSSTTGANEKLFF. The CDR3 DNA reads TGTGCCAGCAGCTCTACGACAGGGGCTAATGAAAAACTGTTTTTT.

The J gene is TRBJ1-2, the V gene TRBV9; D may be TRBD1 (6 bases). The CDR3 runs 18 residues. Germline-derived CDR1 and CDR2 are SGDLS and YYNGEE. Trimming took off 0 bases at V and 4 bases at J, with 22 bases between the two ends. The CDR3 loop is CASSVAGNSDSNFYGYTF. For the CDR3, the DNA is TGTGCCAGCAGCGTAGCAGGGAATTCGGACAGCAACTTCTATGGCTACACCTTC.

CDR3 DNA: TGTGCCAGCAGTTTGTCAGCGGCCAACAATGAGCAGTTCTTC. Its translation: CASSLSAANNEQFF. This chain links TRBV27 with TRBJ2-1; D possibly corresponds to TRBD2 (5 bases). CDR1 is MNHEY and CDR2 is SMNVEV in the germline V gene (reference sequence). This CDR3 comprises 14 residues. V lost 3 bases, J lost 5 bases, and 11 bases lay in between.

This chain joins TRBV6-5 and TRBJ1-2; 9 positions agree with TRBD1. Per the germline V gene, CDR1 is MNHEY and CDR2 is SVGAGI. The CDR3 loop spans 15 amino acids. V was clipped by 4 bases and J by 1 base; unmatched bases: 4. CDR3 bases: TGTGCCAGCAGTTCGGGGGGACAGGGTAACTATGGCTACACCTTC. It codes for CASSSGGQGNYGYTF.

The rearrangement joins TRBV9 to TRBJ2-1, with a weak D call TRBD1 (7 bases). The CDR3 covers 14 residues. V lost 3 bases to trimming and J lost 10 bases, with 17 bases between them. Germline lookup yields CDR1 SGDLS and CDR2 YYNGEE. CDR3 loop: CASSGGTVQLEQFF. Written as DNA, the CDR3 is TGTGCCAGCAGCGGCGGGACAGTCCAATTGGAGCAGTTCTTC.

This clone was detected only a few times. The chain couples TRBV4-1 to TRBJ2-7, with TRBD2 matching over 13 bases. The CDR3 runs to 15 residues. Germline V CDR1 and CDR2: MGHRA, YSYEKL. The ends lost 4 bases at V and 4 bases at J; junction bases unmatched: 4. The CDR3 DNA reads as TGCGCCAGCAGCCCACCGACTAGCGGGGGGTACGAGCAGTACTTC. It encodes CASSPPTSGGYEQYF.

The chain combines TRBV2 with TRBJ2-7; D tentatively fits TRBD1 or TRBD2 (5 bases each). The CDR3 runs 12 residues. Trimming removed 6 bases from V and 0 bases from J, with 6 bases in between. Germline assignment: CDR1 SNHLY and CDR2 FYNNEI. Written as DNA, the CDR3 is TGTGCCAGCAGCGGGACCTCCTACGAGCAGTACTTC. Protein product: CASSGTSYEQYF.

The rearrangement links TRBV6-1 to TRBJ2-3, with D unresolved. V gave up 6 bases and J gave up 6 bases, with 7 bases separating them. CDR1 is MNHNS, CDR2 SASEGT, per germline. This CDR3 comprises 11 residues. The CDR3 DNA follows: TGTGCCAGCAGAGGGTTTGATACGCAGTATTTT. Translated: CASRGFDTQYF.

The DNA of the CDR3 is TGTGCCAGCAGTTACCTGACAGCGATAAACACTGAAGCTTTCTTT. Amino acids: CASSYLTAINTEAFF. The chain recombines TRBV6-5 with TRBJ1-1, with D perhaps TRBD1 (5 bases). This CDR3 contains 15 residues. V was cut by 2 bases and J by 2 bases, with 12 bases left in between. Germline CDR1 MNHEY, CDR2 SVGAGI.

The V gene is TRBV9, the J gene TRBJ2-3; TRBD2 agrees at 7 bases. Germline-derived CDR1 and CDR2 are SGDLS and YYNGEE. The CDR3 runs 15 residues. V lost 7 bases and J lost 5; bases outside the gene matches: 13. CDR3 sequence: CASSRGGGGGDTQYF. The CDR3 DNA is TGTGCCAGCTCACGAGGAGGAGGCGGGGGAGATACGCAGTATTTT.

The chain is built from TRBV25-1 and TRBJ1-3; no firm D call. CDR1 and CDR2 (germline): MGHDK, SYGVNS. The CDR3 length is 11 residues. The V end lost 5 bases, the J end lost 5 bases, and 4 bases lay between the germline ends. The CDR3 loop reads CASSLRNTIYF. The CDR3 DNA reads TGTGCCAGCAGTCTTAGAAACACCATATATTTT.

To note about this clone: The same CDR3 also results from other DNA sequences found in this sample. The V and J genes are TRBV30 and TRBJ2-5, with 12 bases fitting TRBD2. Looked up from germline, CDR1 is GTSNPN and CDR2 is SVGIG (reference sequence). CDR3 length: 15 amino acids. The trim removed 1 base at V and 1 base at J, leaving 1 base unmatched. The CDR3 spells CAWSATSGGQETQYF. The CDR3, as DNA: TGTGCCTGGAGTGCGACTAGCGGGGGCCAAGAGACCCAGTACTTC.

The chain uses TRBV5-1 and TRBJ1-3; D ambiguous. The germline CDR1 and CDR2 sequences are SGHRS and YFSETQ. CDR3 length equals 16 residues. The V end lost 4 bases, the J end lost 4 bases, and 18 bases lay between the germline ends. In DNA, the CDR3 is TGCGCCAGCAGCCTGGGCCCTGGGAGTGGAGGAAACACCATATATTTT. This encodes CASSLGPGSGGNTIYF.

V usage is TRBV5-1 and J usage is TRBJ1-1; D is undetermined. Between the trimmed V and J ends, which lost 3 bases and 3 bases, there was a span of 9 bases. CDR3 length: 13 residues. Germline values: CDR1 SGHRS, CDR2 YFSETQ. DNA for the CDR3: TGCGCCAGCAGCTGGGCAGCCGACACTGAAGCTTTCTTT. Translating it yields CASSWAADTEAFF.

The V gene is TRBV11-2, the J gene TRBJ2-7; D is possibly TRBD1 (5 bases). V lost 2 bases and J 3 bases, leaving 5 bases between the germline ends. Germline V gives CDR1 SGHAT, CDR2 FQNNGV. The CDR3 sequence is 12 residues long. DNA for the CDR3: TGTGCCAGCAGCTTACAGGGCTACGAGCAGTACTTC. This gives the protein CASSLQGYEQYF.

The V and J genes are TRBV6-5 and TRBJ2-3; D perhaps matches TRBD2 (6 bases). The germline CDR1 and CDR2 sequences are MNHEY and SVGAGI. The V gene lost 0 bases and the J gene lost 2 bases, with 9 bases spanning the gap. The CDR3 runs 15 residues. The CDR3 sequence: CASSYSWTTTDTQYF. The CDR3 DNA sequence: TGTGCCAGCAGTTACTCCTGGACTACCACAGATACGCAGTATTTT.

The rearrangement uses TRBV6-6 and TRBJ2-2, with 8 nucleotides matching TRBD2. Per germline, CDR1 MNHNY and CDR2 SVGAGI (reference sequence). With V trimmed by 6 bases and J by 4 bases, 7 bases remained unmatched. This CDR3 comprises 15 residues. DNA of the CDR3: TGTGCCAGCAGCGGTGGGACTAGAGCCACCGGGGAGCTGTTTTTT. Encoded protein: CASSGGTRATGELFF.

V usage is TRBV2 and J usage is TRBJ2-7, with 9 bases lining up with TRBD1. The germline CDR1 and CDR2 sequences are SNHLY and FYNNEI. Trimming cost V 5 bases and J 2 bases; bases outside gene matches: 7. CDR3 size: 15 residues. CDR3 loop: CASSMDRGNAYEQYF. CDR3 coding DNA: TGTGCCAGCAGTATGGACAGGGGCAATGCCTACGAGCAGTACTTC.

The CDR3 region is CASSLVQSNEKLFF. The CDR3 DNA reads as TGTGCCAGCAGCTTGGTTCAGTCTAATGAAAAACTGTTTTTT. J is TRBJ1-4 and V is TRBV5-6; D not certain. This CDR3 spans 14 amino acids. The V end lost 0 bases, the J end lost 3 bases, and 6 bases lay between the germline ends. Looked up from germline, CDR1 is SGHDT and CDR2 is YYEEEE.

The chain recombines TRBV28 with TRBJ1-2, with D tentatively TRBD1 (6 bases). This CDR3 has 14 amino acids. V lost 6 bases and J 1 base, leaving 12 bases between the germline ends. CDR1 and CDR2 (germline): MDHEN, SYDVKM. The CDR3, as DNA: TGTGCCAGCAGGTCCGGACAGATTAACTATGGCTACACCTTC. This sequence encodes CASRSGQINYGYTF.

CDR3 amino acids: CAWSRVGDRWNNEQFF. CDR3 nucleotides: TGTGCCTGGAGTCGAGTCGGGGATCGATGGAACAATGAGCAGTTCTTC. The rearrangement links TRBV30 to TRBJ2-1; D possibly corresponds to TRBD2 (5 bases). This CDR3 has 16 residues. V lost 2 bases, J lost 5 bases, and 19 bases lay in between. Germline V lookup: CDR1 GTSNPN, CDR2 SVGIG (reference sequence).

The gene calls are TRBV19 and TRBJ2-7; TRBD1 matches at 7 bases. Germline V gives CDR1 LNHDA, CDR2 SQIVND (reference sequence). This CDR3 is 15 amino acids long. With V trimmed by 2 bases and J by 2 bases, 6 bases remained unmatched. The CDR3 DNA is TGTGCCAGTAGTATATCTCGGGACAGCCCCTACGAGCAGTACTTC. It yields the protein CASSISRDSPYEQYF.